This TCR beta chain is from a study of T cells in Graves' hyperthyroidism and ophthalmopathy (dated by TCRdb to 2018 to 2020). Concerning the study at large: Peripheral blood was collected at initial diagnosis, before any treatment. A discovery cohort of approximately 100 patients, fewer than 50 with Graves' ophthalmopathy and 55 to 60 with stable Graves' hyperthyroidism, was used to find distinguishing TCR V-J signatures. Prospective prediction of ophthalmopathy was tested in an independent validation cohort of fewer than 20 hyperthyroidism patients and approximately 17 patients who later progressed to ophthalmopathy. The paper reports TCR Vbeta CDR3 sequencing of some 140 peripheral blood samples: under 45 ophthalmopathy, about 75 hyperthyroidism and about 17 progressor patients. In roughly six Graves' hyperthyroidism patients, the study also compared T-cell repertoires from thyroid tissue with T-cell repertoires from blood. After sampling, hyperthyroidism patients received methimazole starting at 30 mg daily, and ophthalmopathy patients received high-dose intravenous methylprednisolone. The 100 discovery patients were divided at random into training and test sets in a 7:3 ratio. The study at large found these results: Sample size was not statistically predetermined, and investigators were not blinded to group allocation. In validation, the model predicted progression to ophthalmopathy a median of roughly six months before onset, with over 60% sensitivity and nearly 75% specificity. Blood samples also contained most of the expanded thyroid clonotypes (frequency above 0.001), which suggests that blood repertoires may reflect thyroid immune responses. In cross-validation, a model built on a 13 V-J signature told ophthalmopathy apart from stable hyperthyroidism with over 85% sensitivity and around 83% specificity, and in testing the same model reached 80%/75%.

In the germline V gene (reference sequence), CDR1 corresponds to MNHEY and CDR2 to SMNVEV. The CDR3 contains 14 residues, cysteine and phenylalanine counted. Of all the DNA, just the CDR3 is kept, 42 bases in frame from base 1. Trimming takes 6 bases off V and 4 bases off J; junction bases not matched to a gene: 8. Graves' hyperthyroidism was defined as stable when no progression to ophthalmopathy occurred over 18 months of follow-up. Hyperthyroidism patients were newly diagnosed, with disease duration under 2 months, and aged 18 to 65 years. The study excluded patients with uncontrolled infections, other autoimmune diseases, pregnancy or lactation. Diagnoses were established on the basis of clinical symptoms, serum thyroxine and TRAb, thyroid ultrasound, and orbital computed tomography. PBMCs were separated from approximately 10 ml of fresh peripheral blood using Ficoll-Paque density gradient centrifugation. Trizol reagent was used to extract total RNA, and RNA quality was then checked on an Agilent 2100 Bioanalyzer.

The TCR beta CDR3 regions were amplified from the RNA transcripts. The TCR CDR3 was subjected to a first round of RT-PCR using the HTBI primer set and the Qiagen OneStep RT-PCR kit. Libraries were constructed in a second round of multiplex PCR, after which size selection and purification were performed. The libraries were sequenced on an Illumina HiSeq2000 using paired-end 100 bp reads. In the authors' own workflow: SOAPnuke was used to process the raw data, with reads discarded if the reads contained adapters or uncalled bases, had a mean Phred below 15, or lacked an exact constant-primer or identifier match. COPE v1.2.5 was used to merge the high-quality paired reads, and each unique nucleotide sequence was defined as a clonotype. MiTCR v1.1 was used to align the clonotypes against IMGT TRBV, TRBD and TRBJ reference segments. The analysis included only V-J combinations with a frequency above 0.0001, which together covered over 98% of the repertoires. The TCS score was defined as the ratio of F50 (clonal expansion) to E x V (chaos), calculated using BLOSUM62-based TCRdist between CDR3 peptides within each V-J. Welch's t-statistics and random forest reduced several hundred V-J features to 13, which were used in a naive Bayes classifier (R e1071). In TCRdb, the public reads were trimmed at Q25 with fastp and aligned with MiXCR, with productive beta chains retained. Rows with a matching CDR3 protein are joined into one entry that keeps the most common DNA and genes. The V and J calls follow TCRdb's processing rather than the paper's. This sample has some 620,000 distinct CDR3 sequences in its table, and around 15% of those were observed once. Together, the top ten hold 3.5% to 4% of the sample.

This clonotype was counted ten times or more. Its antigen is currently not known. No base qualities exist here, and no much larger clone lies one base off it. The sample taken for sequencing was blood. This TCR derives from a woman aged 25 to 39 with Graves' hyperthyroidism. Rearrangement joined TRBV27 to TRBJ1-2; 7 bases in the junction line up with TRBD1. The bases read TGTGCCAGCAGCTCGGCGACAGGGCTCTATGGCTACACCTTC. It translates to CASSSATGLYGYTF.